The source of this T cell receptor beta chain is a study of blood T cell repertoires in COVID-19 (dated by TCRdb to 2020 to 2022). A note on the overall study: Samples from collaborators originated in the United States, Italy and Spain and spanned both the acute and convalescent phases of COVID-19. The material from the prospective study consisted of cDNA or gDNA derived from T cells, B-cell-depleted T cells, or PBMCs. The dataset comprised deeply sampled blood TCRbeta repertoires from subjects exposed to, actively infected with, or recovered from COVID-19. The repertoires were released in a freely available public database meant as a resource for research on the immune response to SARS-CoV-2. The samples were drawn from two sources: the first 160 participants of the ongoing ImmuneRACE study, and approximately 1,300 subjects contributed by 6 global collaborators. The sample metadata nearly always contained a de-identified subject ID, COVID-19 status, age in years and sex. Where HLA class I and class II types were available, the types were taken from metadata supplied by the sample provider, not from assay-based typing.

Here is what the overall study found, with its caveats: The quantity of clinical and demographic metadata differed by source and by participant and was supplied without curation.

The V and J ends are trimmed by 4 bases and 2 bases, leaving 13 bases between them. Looking up the germline V gene yields CDR1 SGHRS and CDR2 YFSETQ. The cysteine opens and the phenylalanine closes a CDR3 of 14 amino acids. Only the CDR3 DNA stays, 42 bases, in frame from base 1. TCRbeta CDR3 regions were amplified from genomic DNA using the immunoSEQ Assay, a bias-controlled multiplex PCR. On the authors' methods: Nucleated cell counts per sample were estimated from amplification of reference gene primers within the assay. Sequence reads were collapsed and filtered to measure the absolute abundance of every unique TCRbeta CDR3 rearrangement. Productive Simpson clonality was computed per sample as the square root of Simpson's diversity index over productive rearrangements. TCRdb mirrors the immuneACCESS table, restricted to in-frame sequences. Some clones are absent from its copies; in checked studies, under half trace to an unresolved V gene, and the reason for the others is unknown. Clone size and V and J calls were adopted from that table, with D and trimming inferred from the DNA. Recorded for this sample are about 42,000 clones; 89% of them occurred a single time. 6.2% of the sample is in the top ten clones.

Collaborating institutions collected whole blood in K2EDTA tubes following their own protocols. For TCRbeta analysis, collaborators shipped samples in one of three forms: frozen whole blood, isolated PBMCs, or DNA extracted from either of those sample types. Comment on this clone: It lacks a known antigen. No much larger clone is present one base from it, and per-base qualities are unavailable.

Sequencing used peripheral blood. This sequence was found in a human donor in a cohort sampled during active COVID-19. Recombination connected TRBV5-1 to TRBJ2-7; possibly the D gene is TRBD1, per 7 matching bases. The CDR3 corresponds to CASSARGTAYEQYF. The DNA sequence is given as TGCGCCAGCAGCGCACGGGGGACAGCCTACGAGCAGTACTTC.